The 2 T cell receptor beta chains in this list originate from one sample, sequenced in a study of shared T cell receptors in the human thymus (dated by TCRdb to about 2021). Library preparation was by the immunoSEQ multiplex PCR assay. In its TCRdb copy, this immuneACCESS table keeps in-frame sequences only and misses some clones. Where compared with another copy, unresolved V genes explain less than half of these, and the others have no known cause. Across this sample there are hundreds of thousands of clones, with approximately 95% seen only once. The top ten constitute 0.015% to 0.025% of the sample. What was sequenced was thymocytes. The receptors were gathered from a human donor.

The chain is built from TRBV6-5 and TRBJ2-5; 12 bases are a match to TRBD2. Unmatched junction bases numbered 1, after V lost 5 bases and J lost 6 bases. Germline CDR1 reads MNHEY; CDR2 reads SVGAGI. CDR3 length: 13 amino acids. The CDR3 reads CASSGTSGQTQYF. In DNA, the CDR3 is TGTGCCAGCAGTGGGACTAGCGGGCAGACCCAGTACTTC.

V is TRBV6-5 and J is TRBJ1-5, with 8 bases aligning to TRBD1. The ends lost 5 bases at V and 6 bases at J; junction bases unmatched: 3. The CDR3 sequence is 13 residues long. The V gene's germline CDR1 is MNHEY and CDR2 SVGAGI. CDR3 sequence reads: CASSPTGAQPQHF. DNA of the CDR3: TGTGCCAGCAGTCCGACAGGGGCTCAGCCCCAGCATTTT.